Below, one T cell receptor (beta chain) is given with its context. The antigen this receptor binds is unknown. Base qualities are missing; no much larger clone stands one base away. The data are from a study of response to subunit inactivated influenza vaccine listed by TCRdb under 2018. With respect to the entire study: To follow how T cells responded to a trivalent subunit inactivated influenza vaccine, the researchers relied on deep quantitative profiling of the T cell receptor repertoire.

V lost 4 bases and J lost 0 bases; the stretch between them is 13 bases long. CDR1 is given as SGHRS and CDR2 as YFSETQ, both from the germline V gene. The CDR3 has 16 amino acids, counting the end cysteine and phenylalanine. CDR3 DNA is the only sequence kept; it has 48 bases, read in frame from the first base. Study-wide conclusions, independent of this receptor: According to the authors, only a limited number of new T cells may be recruited by each seasonal influenza vaccination.

The library relied on RT-PCR. The instrument was an Illumina HiSeq 2500. The public reads were quality trimmed at Q25 with fastp and then assembled into clones with MiXCR by TCRdb, keeping productive beta chains. Entries are consolidated by CDR3 protein sequence, retaining the most common genes and DNA. This sample has roughly 550,000 distinct CDR3 sequences in its table, and under 30% of those were observed once. 2.8% of the sample rests with the top ten. This same sample was also part of a study on T cells expressing NK-cell markers. As the second publication notes: TCR beta cDNA libraries were prepared using 5'RACE template switching, which introduced a universal primer site and unique molecular identifiers. Under 10 donors provided sorted CD3+CD56+NKG2C+, CD3+CD56+NKG2C- and CD3+CD56-NKG2C+ T-cell subsets, whose TCR beta-chain repertoires were profiled. Among the eight sequenced donors, seven were HCMV-seropositive and one was HCMV-seronegative. To restrict sorting to alphabetaTCR-expressing T cells, an anti-gammadeltaTCR antibody was added in several experiments. In over 5 donors, the dominant CD3+CD56+NKG2C+ clonotypes were among the top 10 CD8+ clonotypes and accounted for about 1.0-8% of CD8+ T cells. Those dominant clonotypes were again the most abundant among CD3+CD56-NKG2C+ cells in a handful of donors, at roughly 28.3-65%. It remained unclear whether the expanded NKG2C-expressing T cell clones were specific for HCMV antigens. All eight donors whose samples were sequenced were randomly selected healthy volunteers, three of them men and five women. HCMV-specific IgG was detected in serum with a commercial ELISA kit to determine HCMV serostatus. Peripheral blood mononuclear cells were isolated from blood by Ficoll density gradient centrifugation. Using Miltenyi isolation kits, CD4+ and CD8+ T cells were isolated from PBMC through magnetic immunoseparation. cDNA synthesis was primed from the TCR beta constant segment and was followed by two successive PCR amplification steps. The libraries were sequenced on Illumina HiSeq 2000/2500, MiSeq or NextSeq, producing 2 x 150 bp reads. MIGEC was used to demultiplex reads and group reads by UMI, and MiTCR was used to assemble and quantify clonotypes. Only TCR cDNA sequences supported by at least two reads were kept to exclude erroneous sequences. Downstream repertoire analysis used the tcR package, and clonotypes were matched across fractions by CDR3 nucleotide sequence plus V segment. VDJmatch was used to annotate antigen specificity against VDJdb, with one amino acid substitution in CDR3 permitted.

This sequence originates from a middle-aged man who received an inactivated influenza vaccine. Donor details come from another sample of the same person, matched by shared clones. The sample here was CD4+ T cells sorted from PBMCs, taken roughly 12 days after vaccination. This sequence uses TRBV5-1 and TRBJ2-2; the D gene is tentatively TRBD1 or TRBD2, each matching 6 bases. CDR3 loop: CASSERGASNTGELFF. The nucleotide sequence reads as follows: TGCGCCAGCAGCGAGAGGGGGGCTTCGAACACCGGGGAGCTGTTTTTT.